A single sample is the source of the 15 T cell receptor beta chains below, sequenced in a study of tissue T cells after allogeneic stem cell transplantation. Sequencing used immunoSEQ multiplex PCR; TCRdb keeps in-frame clones, though not all of them. The sample has about 22,000 clones, around 70% seen once; the top ten hold about 0.63%. Source material: spleen. The receptors derive from a female BALB/c mouse in good health. MHC haplotype of the mouse line: H2-d.

A note on this clone: Gene names refer to mouse genes. The read halts 1 residue ahead of the CDR3 end, with the missing end drawn from the germline J gene. The chain carries TRBV17 and TRBJ2-4; perhaps D is TRBD1 or TRBD2 (5 bases each). Germline CDR1 reads MNHDT; CDR2 reads YYDKIL. V gave up 3 bases and J gave up 1 base, with 11 bases separating them. The CDR3 totals 15 residues. The chain's CDR3 is CASSRGREGQNTLYF. The sequenced CDR3 bases are TGTGCTAGCAGTAGGGGGCGGGAGGGTCAAAACACCTTGTAC. Full variable domain (missing parts from reference TRBV17 and TRBJ2-4): DTTVKQNPRYKLARVGKPVNLICSQTMNHDTMYWYQKKPNQAPKLLLFYYDKILNREADTFEKFQSSRPNNSFCSLYIGSAGLEYSAMYLCASSRGREGQNTLYFGAGTRLSVL.

About this clone itself: Mouse germline and gene names are used. Read coverage stops 1 residue before the CDR3 terminus; the germline J gene supplies the remainder. V is TRBV19 and J is TRBJ1-4; 10 positions match TRBD1. The CDR3 has 13 residues. Germline V gene lookup returns CDR1 FNHDT and CDR2 SITEND (reference sequence). With V trimmed by 10 bases and J by 5 bases, 5 bases remained unmatched. CDR3 DNA, as far as it was read: TGTGCCCCCGGGACAGGGGAGAACGAAAGATTATTT. Its protein product is CAPGTGENERLF. The entire CDR3 protein is CAPGTGENERLFF. The full variable domain, its missing parts supplied by reference TRBV19 and TRBJ1-4, is GGIITQTPKFLIGQEGQKLTLKCQQNFNHDTMYWYRQDSGKGLRLIYYSITENDLQKGDLSEGYDASREKKSSFSLTVTSAQKNEMAVFLCAPGTGENERLFFGHGTKLSVL.

Turning to this clone: Gene names are the mouse ones. The read gets to within 1 residue of the CDR3 end, and the germline J gene fills in the rest. The genes are TRBV19 and TRBJ2-3, with 10 bases that match TRBD2. Germline CDR1 is FNHDT and CDR2 is SITEND (reference sequence). CDR3 length: 16 residues. After removal of 5 bases from V and 0 bases from J, the junction contained 6 bases not matched to a gene. This chain's CDR3 is CASRDWGARSAETLYF. The DNA read from the CDR3 is TGTGCCAGCAGAGACTGGGGGGCGCGGAGTGCAGAAACGCTGTAT.

This clone has only a few counts. Gene names and germline match the mouse. The read finishes 1 residue shy of the CDR3 end, and the germline J gene is used to complete it. The chain couples TRBV29 to TRBJ2-7, with 12 bases aligning to TRBD1. J was trimmed by 5 bases and V by 6 bases; bases with no gene match: 2. This CDR3 is built from 13 residues. The germline V gene has CDR1 MSHET and CDR2 SYDVDS. Partial CDR3 DNA: TGTGCTAGCAGAGGGACAGGGGGCGATGAACAGTAC. This sequence encodes CASRGTGGDEQY. In full, the CDR3 reads CASRGTGGDEQYF.

This clone came up a few times. These gene names are mouse names. The read gets to within 1 residue of the CDR3 end, and the germline J gene fills in the rest. The chain is built from TRBV1 and TRBJ1-4; maybe TRBD1 (6 bases). Per the germline V gene, CDR1 is NSQYPW and CDR2 is LRSPGD (reference sequence). Trimming took 1 base from V and 2 from J, leaving 8 bases between them. The CDR3 spans 15 residues. The CDR3 reads CTCSAAGESNERLFF. CDR3 DNA (partial): TGCACCTGCAGTGCAGCAGGGGAGTCCAACGAAAGATTATTT. The whole variable domain, filled in from reference TRBV1 and TRBJ1-4, reads VTLLEQNPRWRLVPRGQAVNLRCILKNSQYPWMSWYQQDLQKQLQWLFTLRSPGDKEVKSLPGADYLATRVTDTELRLQVANMSQGRTLYCTCSAAGESNERLFFGHGTKLSVL.

This clone was seen a single time. Any gene name here is a mouse gene name. The read is 1 residue too short to cover the CDR3 end, so that end is filled in from the germline J gene. The chain joins TRBV1 to TRBJ2-1; no reliable D call. CDR3 length: 14 residues. Germline V CDR1 and CDR2: NSQYPW, LRSPGD (reference sequence). Between the trimmed V and J ends, which lost 0 bases and 3 bases, there was a span of 6 bases. The DNA read from the CDR3 is TGCACCTGCAGTGCAGACCCTGGCTATGCTGAGCAGTTC. As protein: CTCSADPGYAEQF. The CDR3 as a whole reads CTCSADPGYAEQFF.

As to this clone: Mouse gene names and germline throughout. From the germline J gene comes the end of the CDR3, since the read stops 1 residue before it. The V call is TRBV13-1, the J call TRBJ2-2, with 9 positions matching TRBD2. Unmatched junction bases numbered 8, after V lost 2 bases and J lost 3 bases. This CDR3 comprises 17 residues. The germline CDR1 and CDR2 sequences are NSHNY and SYGAGN. The CDR3 here is CASSDPPLGGDTGQLYF. CDR3 bases read: TGTGCCAGCAGTGACCCTCCACTGGGGGGCGACACCGGGCAGCTCTAC.

Remarks on this clone: Gene names and germline match the mouse. The read finishes 1 residue shy of the CDR3 end, and the germline J gene is used to complete it. The rearrangement links TRBV2 to TRBJ1-1; D remains ambiguous. The CDR3 is 14 residues long. CDR1 is LGHNA, CDR2 YSYQKL, per germline. The germline V and J ends were trimmed by 0 bases and 0 bases, with 5 bases remaining between them. CDR3 in amino acids: CASSQDWANTEVFF. The CDR3 bases that were read are TGTGCCAGCAGCCAAGATTGGGCAAACACAGAAGTCTTC.

A note on this clone: The gene names here belong to mouse. The missing CDR3 end, 1 residue past where the read stops, is filled in from the germline J gene. The V and J genes are TRBV4 and TRBJ1-4; 8 bases agree with TRBD1. The junction had 1 base not matched to a gene; V was cut back by 4 bases and J by 3 bases. Germline lookup yields CDR1 LGHDT and CDR2 YNNKQL (reference sequence). The CDR3 runs to 14 residues. CDR3 bases read: TGTGCCAGCAGCTCCAGGGGGCCCAACGAAAGATTATTT. This translates into CASSSRGPNERLF. The full CDR3 protein is CASSSRGPNERLFF.

For this clone: Genes and germline are mouse. The CDR3 bases that were read are TGTGCCAGCAGATCTGGGGGGGCGCTAGCTGAGCAGTTC. This codes for CASRSGGALAEQF. The complete CDR3 reads CASRSGGALAEQFF. V gene TRBV13-3 combines with J gene TRBJ2-1; TRBD2 matches 10 bases. From the germline J gene comes the end of the CDR3, since the read stops 1 residue before it. CDR3 length equals 14 residues. Germline assignment: CDR1 NNHDY and CDR2 SYVADS. The junction had 6 bases not matched to a gene; V was cut back by 5 bases and J by 7 bases.

Comments on this clone: Genes and germline are mouse. Read coverage stops 1 residue before the CDR3 terminus; the germline J gene supplies the remainder. The genes are TRBV13-1 and TRBJ2-2; TRBD2 might be the D (6 bases). There are 16 residues in the CDR3. V was pared by 2 bases and J by 0 bases, with 11 bases between. CDR1 is NSHNY and CDR2 is SYGAGN in the germline V gene. CDR3: CASSELGGSNTGQLYF. Incomplete CDR3 DNA: TGTGCCAGCAGTGAGCTTGGGGGATCAAACACCGGGCAGCTCTAC.

This clone has only a few counts. The genes are named according to mouse. The read ends 1 residue shy of where the CDR3 ends; the end is completed using the germline J gene. The chain employs TRBV13-1 and TRBJ2-7, with a weak D call TRBD1 (5 bases). CDR1 is NSHNY, CDR2 SYGAGN, per germline. The CDR3 loop spans 12 amino acids. V lost 5 bases to trimming and J lost 0 bases, with 6 bases between them. CDR3 DNA (partial): TGTGCCAGCAGGGACATCTCCTATGAACAGTAC. Translating gives CASRDISYEQY. The CDR3, in full, reads CASRDISYEQYF.

A note on this clone: Mouse gene names and germline throughout. From the germline J gene comes the end of the CDR3, since the read stops 1 residue before it. The J gene is TRBJ1-1, the V gene TRBV13-1; D is undetermined. V lost 2 bases and J lost 0, with 14 bases in between. The CDR3 is made up of 16 amino acids. Germline V lookup: CDR1 NSHNY, CDR2 SYGAGN. The sequenced CDR3 bases are TGTGCCAGCAGTGACCCCGCTCCAGGCGCAAACACAGAAGTCTTC. Translated, it gives CASSDPAPGANTEVF. Given in full, the CDR3 is CASSDPAPGANTEVFF.

As for this clone: Any gene name here is a mouse gene name. The read gets to within 1 residue of the CDR3 end, and the germline J gene fills in the rest. This chain joins TRBV5 and TRBJ2-1; tentatively, D is TRBD1 or TRBD2 (5 bases each). V shed 1 base and J shed 0 bases, with 7 bases lying between them. This CDR3 spans 15 amino acids. The germline V gene has CDR1 LGHNA and CDR2 YNLKQL (reference sequence). Partial CDR3 DNA: TGTGCCAGCAGCCAAGGGGACGGTAACTATGCTGAGCAGTTC. It yields the protein CASSQGDGNYAEQF. The CDR3, in full, reads CASSQGDGNYAEQFF.

Note on this clone: The gene names here belong to mouse. The sequenced part of the CDR3 DNA is TGTGCCAGCATTCCGGGACTGGGCTATGAACAGTAC. This gives the protein CASIPGLGYEQY. From start to end, the CDR3 is CASIPGLGYEQYF. The genes are TRBV19 and TRBJ2-7; TRBD2 agrees at 9 bases. The read terminates 1 residue before the CDR3 end, so the remaining end is supplied by the germline J gene. CDR1 FNHDT and CDR2 SITEND come from the germline V gene (reference sequence). The V and J ends lost 6 bases and 3 bases, in that order; junction bases with no gene match: 4. The CDR3 extends over 13 amino acids.